Below, 23 T cell receptor beta chains from the same sample are listed, as sequenced in a study of cytomegalovirus exposure and HLA in healthy donors. In the PCR, 60 Vbeta and 13 Jbeta primers were used. Sequenced by immunoSEQ multiplex PCR; TCRdb stores in-frame clones only, minus some. This sample has over 130,000 clones, with 70% to 80% found just once. Sequenced: PBMCs. These receptors came from a middle-aged man in good health and CMV-seropositive.

V usage is TRBV11-2 and J usage is TRBJ1-2; 10 positions match TRBD1. The CDR3 is 14 residues long. Germline lookup yields CDR1 SGHAT and CDR2 FQNNGV. J was trimmed by 8 bases and V by 5 bases; bases with no gene match: 8. The CDR3 nucleotides read TGTGCCAGCAGCCCGCGACAGGGGGCGAGGGGCTACACCTTC. Translated: CASSPRQGARGYTF.

The chain uses TRBV6-6 and TRBJ1-1; D is uncertain. CDR1 MNHNY and CDR2 SVGAGI come from the germline V gene (reference sequence). Trimming left V 5 bases short and J 3 bases short, with 7 bases between. The CDR3 is 12 residues long. In nucleotides, the CDR3 is TGTGCCAGCAGTAAAACAGACACTGAAGCTTTCTTT. It translates to CASSKTDTEAFF.

This chain links TRBV5-4 with TRBJ1-2; possibly TRBD1 for D (6 bases). V lost 4 bases, J lost 5 bases, and 21 bases lay in between. The germline gives CDR1 SGHNT, CDR2 YYREEE (reference sequence). There are 16 residues in the CDR3. The CDR3 bases are TGTGCCAGCAGCCCGGGGGAGGGGGGAACAATATATGGCTACACCTTC. Translating it yields CASSPGEGGTIYGYTF.

The rearrangement joins TRBV18 to TRBJ2-4; D might be TRBD2 (6 bases). The V end was cut by 4 bases, the J end by 1 base, with 11 bases between. The CDR3 consists of 15 residues. The V gene's germline CDR1 is KGHSH and CDR2 LQKENI. The CDR3 bases are TGTGCCAGCTCACTAGGAGGGTTGGCCAAAAACATTCAGTACTTC. It yields the protein CASSLGGLAKNIQYF.

V usage is TRBV9 and J usage is TRBJ2-1; possible D gene TRBD2, 6 bases. The CDR3 spans 14 residues. Per germline, CDR1 SGDLS and CDR2 YYNGEE. V was trimmed by 4 bases and J by 13 bases, leaving 21 bases between them. The CDR3 DNA sequence: TGTGCCAGCAGCCTAGGGGAGACTAGTGCGTTTCAGTTCTTC. It yields the protein CASSLGETSAFQFF.

This rearrangement joins TRBV5-1 to TRBJ2-5; 9 bases align to TRBD2. The CDR3 has 16 amino acids. Germline CDR1 reads SGHRS; CDR2 reads YFSETQ. The J segment lost 5 bases and the V segment lost 4 bases, leaving 12 bases of the junction unmatched. The CDR3 here is CASSLISSGTGETQYF. CDR3 DNA: TGCGCCAGCAGCCTAATTTCTAGCGGGACGGGTGAGACCCAGTACTTC. Drawing the rest from reference TRBV5-1 and TRBJ2-5, the complete variable domain is KAGVTQTPRYLIKTRGQQVTLSCSPISGHRSVSWYQQTPGQGLQFLFEYFSETQRNKGNFPGRFSGRQFSNSRSEMNVSTLELGDSALYLCASSLISSGTGETQYFGPGTRLLVL.

CDR3 bases: TGCGCCAGCAGCGAGACCGGGACAGGTTTATACGAGCAGTACTTC. The encoded protein is CASSETGTGLYEQYF. This sequence joins TRBV5-1 and TRBJ2-7; 8 bases are a match to TRBD1. The CDR3 extends over 15 amino acids. With 4 bases clipped from V and 4 bases from J, the junction kept 10 bases outside the gene matches. Germline V gene lookup returns CDR1 SGHRS and CDR2 YFSETQ.

This clone was seen only once. The V gene is TRBV5-1, the J gene TRBJ1-2; TRBD1 aligns across 12 bases. Germline CDR1 reads SGHRS; CDR2 reads YFSETQ. The CDR3 runs 15 residues. The ends lost 4 bases at V and 4 bases at J; junction bases unmatched: 5. Here the CDR3 DNA reads TGCGCCAGCAGCGAGCCGGGACAGGGGGCCTATGGCTACACCTTC. Residues: CASSEPGQGAYGYTF.

The chain joins TRBV19 to TRBJ2-5; possibly TRBD1 for D (6 bases). V lost 6 bases to trimming and J lost 5 bases, with 22 bases between them. The CDR3 extends over 16 amino acids. Germline CDR1 LNHDA, CDR2 SQIVND (reference sequence). CDR3 nucleotides: TGTGCCAGTAGAGGGAGAACAGGGAGACCGCGCGAGACCCAGTACTTC. It specifies CASRGRTGRPRETQYF.

The V and J genes are TRBV6-6 and TRBJ2-5; TRBD2 might be the D (5 bases). The CDR3 runs to 16 residues. Trimming removed 2 bases at V and 0 bases at J, with 13 bases between. Germline V gene data show CDR1 as MNHNY and CDR2 as SVGAGI (reference sequence). The CDR3, as DNA: TGTGCCAGCAGTTACCAGGAGGTCATGTACCAAGAGACCCAGTACTTC. Translation: CASSYQEVMYQETQYF.

In this sample, this clone turned up a few times. The J gene is TRBJ2-1, the V gene TRBV18; 8 nucleotides align to TRBD1. The V gene end was trimmed by 3 bases and the J gene end by 3 bases; junction bases not matched to a gene: 1. The CDR3 totals 14 residues. Germline CDR1 is KGHSH and CDR2 is LQKENI. In nucleotides, the CDR3 is TGTGCCAGCTCACCGGGGACAGGCTACAATGAGCAGTTCTTC. It is translated as CASSPGTGYNEQFF.

The CDR3 loop reads CASSLTTGQGITEAFF. The CDR3 DNA sequence: TGTGCCAGCAGCTTAACGACGGGACAGGGTATCACTGAAGCTTTCTTT. The chain joins TRBV5-8 to TRBJ1-1; TRBD1 agrees at 9 bases. Losses at the gene ends were 2 bases for V and 4 bases for J; bases not matched to a gene: 9. The CDR3 consists of 16 residues. Germline V CDR1 and CDR2: SGHTS, YDEGEE.

The CDR3 protein is CASSRGGAATNEKLFF. CDR3 nucleotide sequence: TGCGCCAGCAGCCGGGGGGGGGCAGCAACTAATGAAAAACTGTTTTTT. The chain couples TRBV5-1 to TRBJ1-4; possibly TRBD1 for D (6 bases). Germline V gives CDR1 SGHRS, CDR2 YFSETQ. The CDR3 sequence is 16 residues long. The ends were cut back, 4 bases at V and 0 bases at J, with 13 bases in the middle.

In this sample, this clone turned up once. V is TRBV2 and J is TRBJ1-6, with 8 positions matching TRBD1. The CDR3 runs to 14 residues. The V segment lost 9 bases and the J segment 7 bases; nucleotides outside the gene matches: 8. Per the germline V gene, CDR1 is SNHLY and CDR2 is FYNNEI. CDR3 protein: CASGPRTGNSPLHF. CDR3 sequence (DNA): TGTGCCAGTGGCCCCCGGACAGGGAATTCACCCCTCCACTTT.

The chain is built from TRBV5-6 and TRBJ2-5, with 12 bases that match TRBD2. Trimming cost V 3 bases and J 4 bases; bases outside gene matches: 7. The CDR3 runs to 16 residues. CDR1 is SGHDT and CDR2 is YYEEEE in the germline V gene. The CDR3 region has the DNA TGTGCCAGCAGCTATCCGACTAGCGGGAGAGGAGAGACCCAGTACTTC. It yields the protein CASSYPTSGRGETQYF.

V usage is TRBV29-1 and J usage is TRBJ1-4; D gene uncertain. The V gene's germline CDR1 is SQVTM and CDR2 ANQGSEA. The CDR3 covers 12 residues. V was cut by 6 bases and J by 7 bases, with 12 bases left in between. CDR3 amino acids: CSVVSAGEKLFF. CDR3 DNA sequence: TGCAGCGTAGTTAGCGCCGGTGAAAAACTGTTTTTT. Supplemented by reference TRBV29-1 and TRBJ1-4, the full variable domain reads SAVISQKPSRDICQRGTSLTIQCQVDSQVTMMFWYRQQPGQSLTLIATANQGSEATYESGFVIDKFPISRPNLTFSTLTVSNMSPEDSSIYLCSVVSAGEKLFFGSGTQLSVL.

This sequence joins TRBV19 and TRBJ2-3, with D maybe TRBD2 (5 bases). The germline V gene has CDR1 LNHDA and CDR2 SQIVND (reference sequence). The CDR3 has 13 amino acids. Trimming removed 5 bases from V and 4 bases from J, with 10 bases in between. As DNA, the CDR3 is TGTGCCAGTAGTGCTAGCAGAGCAGATACGCAGTATTTT. As protein: CASSASRADTQYF.

This chain joins TRBV13 and TRBJ2-5; 10 bases match TRBD2. This CDR3 has 17 amino acids. Germline V CDR1 and CDR2: PRHDT, FYEKMQ (reference sequence). V was clipped by 3 bases and J by 0 bases; unmatched bases: 7. CDR3 amino acids: CASSFGLAESYQETQYF. The CDR3, as DNA: TGTGCCAGCAGCTTCGGACTAGCGGAGTCGTACCAAGAGACCCAGTACTTC.

This chain links TRBV5-1 with TRBJ2-7; a possible D gene is TRBD2 (6 bases). Between the trimmed V and J ends, which lost 3 bases and 2 bases, there was a span of 15 bases. CDR3 length: 15 residues. Germline V CDR1 and CDR2: SGHRS, YFSETQ. Here the CDR3 reads CASSYGTPNPYEQYF. The CDR3 nucleotides are TGCGCCAGCAGCTACGGGACTCCGAACCCCTACGAGCAGTACTTC.

With regard to this clone: Sequence at one end of the junction differs from germline and may be a read error. CDR3 sequence reads: CSSSLLGSPEANEQYF. CDR3 coding DNA: TGTTCCAGCAGCTTATTGGGGAGCCCAGAAGCCAACGAGCAGTACTTC. This chain connects TRBV7-9 to TRBJ2-7, with D perhaps TRBD2 (5 bases). The CDR3 contains 16 residues. CDR1 and CDR2 (germline): SEHNR, FQNEAQ (reference sequence).

V usage is TRBV7-9 and J usage is TRBJ1-6, with D perhaps matching TRBD1 (6 bases). CDR1 and CDR2 (germline): SEHNR, FQNEAQ (reference sequence). CDR3 length: 14 residues. V gave up 1 base and J gave up 9 bases, with 10 bases separating them. The CDR3: CASSLGQGFSPLHF. The DNA for the CDR3 is TGTGCCAGCAGCTTAGGCCAGGGGTTTTCACCCCTCCACTTT.

The V and J genes are TRBV2 and TRBJ1-5; D is unclear. CDR3 length equals 14 residues. Trimming removed 2 bases from V and 5 bases from J, with 10 bases in between. From germline, CDR1 is SNHLY and CDR2 FYNNEI. The CDR3 DNA reads as TGTGCCAGCAGTGAATCGGGTTCATATCAGCCCCAGCATTTT. Translated, it gives CASSESGSYQPQHF.

This clone has a single count. This sequence joins TRBV5-1 and TRBJ2-6; D is ambiguous. CDR1 and CDR2 from the germline V gene are SGHRS and YFSETQ. Between the trimmed V and J ends, which lost 0 bases and 0 bases, there was a span of 4 bases. This CDR3 region has 15 residues. The CDR3 loop is CASSLGLSGANVLTF. CDR3 DNA: TGCGCCAGCAGCTTGGGGCTCTCTGGGGCCAACGTCCTGACTTTC.